This entry lists 13 T cell receptor beta chains sequenced from one sample in a study of blood T cell repertoires in COVID-19. The method was immunoSEQ multiplex PCR; TCRdb's version includes in-frame clones alone and lacks a portion of them. The data show about 60,000 clones, almost 85% seen once. The sample taken for sequencing was peripheral blood. These receptors were collected from a human donor in a cohort sampled during active COVID-19.

The chain has TRBV6-2 or TRBV6-3 and TRBJ1-1, with D perhaps matching TRBD1 (5 bases). Trimming stripped 4 bases from V and 4 bases from J, with 13 bases between. Germline CDR1 is MNHEY and CDR2 is SVGEGT. The CDR3 contains 14 residues. CDR3 loop: CASSSLTAGTEAFF. The CDR3 nucleotides are TGTGCCAGCAGTTCACTGACAGCAGGCACTGAAGCTTTCTTT.

The CDR3 sequence: CASSLEGGGYNEQFF. The DNA of the CDR3 is TGTGCCAGCAGCTTAGAGGGCGGGGGGTACAATGAGCAGTTCTTC. V usage is TRBV7-2 and J usage is TRBJ2-1, with TRBD2 identical over 8 bases. Germline V gene lookup returns CDR1 SGHTA and CDR2 FQGNSA. The CDR3 has 15 amino acids. Losses at the gene ends were 1 base for V and 4 bases for J; bases not matched to a gene: 3.

The rearrangement links TRBV4-2 to TRBJ2-5; 9 positions agree with TRBD2. Germline values: CDR1 LGHNA, CDR2 YNFKEQ. Trimming removed 3 bases from V and 5 bases from J; junction bases left unmatched: 4. There are 14 residues in the CDR3. CDR3 protein: CASSQRGGHETQYF. The DNA for the CDR3 is TGTGCCAGCAGCCAGCGGGGGGGCCATGAGACCCAGTACTTC.

The chain joins TRBV11-1 to TRBJ2-1; tentatively, D is TRBD1 (5 bases). Germline V gene lookup returns CDR1 SGHAT and CDR2 FQDESV (reference sequence). CDR3 length: 13 amino acids. With 10 bases removed from V and 7 bases from J, the gap between germline ends came to 17 bases. The CDR3 sequence: CATHRIIKNEQFF. The CDR3, as DNA: TGTGCCACCCACAGGATTATTAAGAATGAGCAGTTCTTC.

The rearrangement uses TRBV5-6 and TRBJ1-1; possible D gene TRBD1, 5 bases. Looked up from germline, CDR1 is SGHDT and CDR2 is YYEEEE. Trimming removed 4 bases from V and 4 bases from J, with 11 bases in between. The length of the CDR3 is 13 residues. CDR3 in DNA: TGTGCCAGCAGCCCGCTGGGGGGCACTGAAGCTTTCTTT. Translated, it gives CASSPLGGTEAFF.

This clone was observed a single time. The chain combines TRBV28 with TRBJ1-1; TRBD1 is a possible D gene (6 bases). This CDR3 spans 16 amino acids. Germline V gives CDR1 MDHEN, CDR2 SYDVKM. Deletions cut 5 bases from V and 0 bases from J, with 16 bases between. CDR3 DNA sequence: TGTGCCAGCAGTCCACCCCCCGCAGGGGTGAACACTGAAGCTTTCTTT. Its protein is CASSPPPAGVNTEAFF.

The chain uses TRBV18 and TRBJ2-7, with D tentatively TRBD2 (5 bases). CDR1 is KGHSH, CDR2 LQKENI, per germline. The CDR3 is 13 residues long. V gave up 3 bases and J gave up 3 bases, with 9 bases separating them. CDR3 loop: CASSPGVDYEQYF. The DNA for the CDR3 is TGTGCCAGCTCACCCGGGGTTGACTACGAGCAGTACTTC.

This chain joins TRBV19 and TRBJ2-7, with 9 bases that match TRBD2. With V trimmed by 2 bases and J by 0 bases, 5 bases remained unmatched. The CDR3 runs 16 residues. Per the germline V gene, CDR1 is LNHDA and CDR2 is SQIVND (reference sequence). CDR3 residues: CASSISSAGGSYEQYF. DNA for the CDR3: TGTGCCAGTAGTATAAGCTCAGCGGGGGGCTCCTACGAGCAGTACTTC.

The CDR3 reads CASSLDVGLNYGYTF. CDR3 coding DNA: TGTGCCAGCAGCTTAGATGTGGGACTGAACTATGGCTACACCTTC. The V gene is TRBV7-9, the J gene TRBJ1-2, with D tentatively TRBD1 (5 bases). The CDR3 consists of 15 residues. Trimming took off 1 base at V and 2 bases at J, with 11 bases between the two ends. Per the germline V gene, CDR1 is SEHNR and CDR2 is FQNEAQ (reference sequence). Full variable domain (missing parts from reference TRBV7-9 and TRBJ1-2): DTGVSQNPRHKITKRGQNVTFRCDPISEHNRLYWYRQTLGQGPEFLTYFQNEAQLEKSRLLSDRFSAERPKGSFSTLEIQRTEQGDSAMYLCASSLDVGLNYGYTFGSGTRLTVV.

V is TRBV11-3 and J is TRBJ2-3, with TRBD2 as a possible D gene (5 bases). Trimming stripped 5 bases from V and 3 bases from J, with 9 bases between. This CDR3 has 13 residues. Per germline, CDR1 SGHNT and CDR2 YENEEA. CDR3 loop: CASSALATDTQYF. The CDR3 nucleotides are TGTGCCAGCAGCGCGTTAGCGACAGATACGCAGTATTTT.

The table lists this clone with a few counts. This rearrangement joins TRBV7-2 to TRBJ2-7, with 16 bases identical to TRBD2. Germline CDR1 SGHTA, CDR2 FQGNSA. The junction had 4 bases not matched to a gene; V was cut back by 2 bases and J by 0 bases. The CDR3 runs to 18 residues. Here the CDR3 DNA reads TGTGCCAGCAGCTTAATGGGACTAGCGGGGGGGCTCTCCTACGAGCAGTACTTC. The encoded protein is CASSLMGLAGGLSYEQYF.

This chain connects TRBV7-2 to TRBJ2-7, with D uncertain. The V end was cut by 2 bases, the J end by 3 bases, with 17 bases between. The CDR3 runs 16 residues. Per germline, CDR1 SGHTA and CDR2 FQGNSA. The CDR3: CASSLTRSRSLYEQYF. The CDR3 DNA reads as TGTGCCAGCAGCTTAACCCGATCAAGGAGCCTCTACGAGCAGTACTTC.

The gene calls are TRBV6-1 and TRBJ1-5; a weak D match, TRBD1 (6 bases). CDR3 size: 17 residues. The V gene's germline CDR1 is MNHNS and CDR2 SASEGT. V lost 0 bases and J lost 4, with 16 bases in between. CDR3 protein: CASSEAAGAGGNQPQHF. Here the CDR3 DNA reads TGTGCCAGCAGTGAAGCGGCGGGGGCGGGGGGGAATCAGCCCCAGCATTTT.